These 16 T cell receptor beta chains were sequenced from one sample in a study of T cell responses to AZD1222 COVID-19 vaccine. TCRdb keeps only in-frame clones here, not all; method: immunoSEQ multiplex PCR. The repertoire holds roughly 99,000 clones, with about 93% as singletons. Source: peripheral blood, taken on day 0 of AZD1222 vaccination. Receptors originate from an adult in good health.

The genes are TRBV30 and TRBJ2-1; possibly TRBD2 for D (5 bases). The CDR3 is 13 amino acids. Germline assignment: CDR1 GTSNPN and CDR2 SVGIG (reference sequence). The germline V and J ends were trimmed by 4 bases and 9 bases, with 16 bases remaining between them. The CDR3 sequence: CAWTRDLATEQFF. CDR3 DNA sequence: TGTGCCTGGACCCGGGATTTAGCCACTGAGCAGTTCTTC.

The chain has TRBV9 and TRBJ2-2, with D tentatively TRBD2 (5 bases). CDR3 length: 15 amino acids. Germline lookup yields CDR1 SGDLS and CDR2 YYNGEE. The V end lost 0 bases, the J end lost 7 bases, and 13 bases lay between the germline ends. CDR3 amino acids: CASSVALTGIGELFF. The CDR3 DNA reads TGTGCCAGCAGCGTAGCCCTGACGGGAATCGGGGAGCTGTTTTTT.

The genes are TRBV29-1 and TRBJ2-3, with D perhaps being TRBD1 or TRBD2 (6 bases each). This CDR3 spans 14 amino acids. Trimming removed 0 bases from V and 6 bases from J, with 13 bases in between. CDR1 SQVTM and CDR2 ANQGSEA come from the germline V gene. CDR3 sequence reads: CSVEDRGGIDTQYF. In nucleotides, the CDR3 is TGCAGCGTTGAAGATCGAGGGGGGATTGATACGCAGTATTTT.

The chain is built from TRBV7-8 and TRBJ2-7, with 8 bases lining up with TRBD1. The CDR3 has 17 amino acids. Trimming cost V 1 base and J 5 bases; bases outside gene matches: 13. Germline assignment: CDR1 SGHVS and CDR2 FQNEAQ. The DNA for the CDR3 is TGTGCCAGCAGCTTAGTAGGCCAAGGACAGGGTTGGGACGAGCAGTACTTC. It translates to CASSLVGQGQGWDEQYF.

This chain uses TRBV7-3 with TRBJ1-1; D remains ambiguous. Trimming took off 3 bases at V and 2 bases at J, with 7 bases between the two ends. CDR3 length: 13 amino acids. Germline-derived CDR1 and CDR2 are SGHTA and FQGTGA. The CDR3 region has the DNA TGTGCCAGCAGCTTGGAGGGCAACACTGAAGCTTTCTTT. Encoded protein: CASSLEGNTEAFF. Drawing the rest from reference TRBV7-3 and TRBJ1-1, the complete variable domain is GAGVSQTPSNKVTEKGKYVELRCDPISGHTALYWYRQSLGQGPEFLIYFQGTGAADDSGLPNDRFFAVRPEGSVSTLKIQRTERGDSAVYLCASSLEGNTEAFFGQGTRLTVV.

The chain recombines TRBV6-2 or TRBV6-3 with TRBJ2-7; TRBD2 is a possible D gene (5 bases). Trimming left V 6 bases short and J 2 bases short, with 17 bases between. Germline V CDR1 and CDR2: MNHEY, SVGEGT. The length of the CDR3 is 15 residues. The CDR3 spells CASSGRGIGTYEQYF. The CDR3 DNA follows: TGTGCCAGCAGCGGCCGAGGGATAGGAACCTACGAGCAGTACTTC.

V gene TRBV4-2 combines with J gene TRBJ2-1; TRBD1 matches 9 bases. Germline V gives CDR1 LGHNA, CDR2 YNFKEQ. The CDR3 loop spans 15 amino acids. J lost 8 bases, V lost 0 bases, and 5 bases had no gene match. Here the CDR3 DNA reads TGTGCCAGCAGCCAAGACCGGGACAGGGATGATGAGCAGTTCTTC. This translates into CASSQDRDRDDEQFF.

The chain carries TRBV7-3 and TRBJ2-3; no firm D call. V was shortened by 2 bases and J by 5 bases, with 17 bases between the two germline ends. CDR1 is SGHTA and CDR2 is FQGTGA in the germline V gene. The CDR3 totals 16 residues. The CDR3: CASSLDGRSALDTQYF. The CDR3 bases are TGTGCCAGCAGCTTAGATGGGCGGTCTGCCCTAGATACGCAGTATTTT. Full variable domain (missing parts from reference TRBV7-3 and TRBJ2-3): GAGVSQTPSNKVTEKGKYVELRCDPISGHTALYWYRQSLGQGPEFLIYFQGTGAADDSGLPNDRFFAVRPEGSVSTLKIQRTERGDSAVYLCASSLDGRSALDTQYFGPGTRLTVL.

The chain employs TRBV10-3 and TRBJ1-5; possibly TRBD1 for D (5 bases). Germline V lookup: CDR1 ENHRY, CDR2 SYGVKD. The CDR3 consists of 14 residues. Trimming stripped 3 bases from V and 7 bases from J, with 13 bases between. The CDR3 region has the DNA TGTGCCATCAGTGACAGGGACTCGGGCCAGCCCCAGCATTTT. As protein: CAISDRDSGQPQHF.

CDR3 residues: CASSRAAPGETQYF. CDR3 coding DNA: TGTGCCAGCAGCCGCGCGGCCCCGGGGGAGACCCAGTACTTC. The chain recombines TRBV7-6 with TRBJ2-5; TRBD2 is a possible D gene (5 bases). The V gene's germline CDR1 is SGHVS and CDR2 FNYEAQ. V lost 5 bases and J lost 5, with 15 bases in between. The CDR3 runs to 14 residues.

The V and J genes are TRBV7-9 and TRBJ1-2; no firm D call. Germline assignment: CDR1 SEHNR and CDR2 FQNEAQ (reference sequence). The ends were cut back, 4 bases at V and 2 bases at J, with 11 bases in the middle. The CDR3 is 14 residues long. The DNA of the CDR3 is TGTGCCAGCAGCTCTCGGACCGGGAACTATGGCTACACCTTC. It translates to CASSSRTGNYGYTF.

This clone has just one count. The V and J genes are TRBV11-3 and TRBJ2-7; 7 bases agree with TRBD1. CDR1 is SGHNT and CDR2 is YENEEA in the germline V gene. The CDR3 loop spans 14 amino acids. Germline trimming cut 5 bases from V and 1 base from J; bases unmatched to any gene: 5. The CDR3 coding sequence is TGTGCCAGCAGCCCAGTCAGGGGGTCCTACGAGCAGTACTTC. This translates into CASSPVRGSYEQYF.

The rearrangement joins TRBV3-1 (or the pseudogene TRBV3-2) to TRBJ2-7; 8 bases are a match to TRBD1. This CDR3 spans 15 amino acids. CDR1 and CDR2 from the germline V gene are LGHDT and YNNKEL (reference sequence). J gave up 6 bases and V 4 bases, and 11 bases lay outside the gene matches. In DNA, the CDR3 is TGTGCCAGCAGCCGCGCCGGGACAGGTTTTCCCGAGCAGTACTTC. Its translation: CASSRAGTGFPEQYF.

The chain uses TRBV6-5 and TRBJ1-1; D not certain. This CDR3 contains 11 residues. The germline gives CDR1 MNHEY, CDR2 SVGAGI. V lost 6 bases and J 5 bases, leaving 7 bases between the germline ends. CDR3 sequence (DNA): TGTGCCAGCAGGGATCGAACTGAAGCTTTCTTT. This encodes CASRDRTEAFF.

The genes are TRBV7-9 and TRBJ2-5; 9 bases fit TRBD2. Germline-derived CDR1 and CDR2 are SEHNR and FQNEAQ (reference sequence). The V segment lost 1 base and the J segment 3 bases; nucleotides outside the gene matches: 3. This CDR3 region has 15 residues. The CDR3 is CASSLVASGKETQYF. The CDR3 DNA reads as TGTGCCAGCAGCTTAGTGGCTAGCGGGAAAGAGACCCAGTACTTC.

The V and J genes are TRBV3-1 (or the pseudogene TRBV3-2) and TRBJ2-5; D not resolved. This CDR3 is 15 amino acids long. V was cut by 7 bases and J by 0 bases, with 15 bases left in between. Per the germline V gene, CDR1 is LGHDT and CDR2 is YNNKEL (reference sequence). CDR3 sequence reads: CASTVMTQYQETQYF. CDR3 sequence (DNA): TGTGCCAGCACCGTCATGACTCAGTACCAAGAGACCCAGTACTTC.